The text below deals with one T cell receptor beta chain. The antigen is unknown. Germline CDR1 and CDR2: LNHNV and YYDKDF (reference sequence). With 5 bases clipped from V and 0 bases from J, the junction kept 8 bases outside the gene matches. This CDR3 contains 16 residues. These data belong to a study of cytomegalovirus exposure and HLA in healthy donors. Primers for the PCR totalled 60 Vbeta and 13 Jbeta. Here immunoSEQ multiplex PCR was the method, and the copy in TCRdb shows in-frame clones only, minus some. The sample carries 95,000 to 150,000 clones, roughly 17% recorded once. Findings and limits, study-wide: Previously analyzed data showed that most TCR beta V segments were productive at a frequency of about 87% or about 30%.

This TCR was recovered from a female donor in good health and CMV-seropositive. The chain recombines TRBV15 with TRBJ1-1, with 8 positions matching TRBD1. The sample consisted of PBMCs. The CDR3, as DNA: TGTGCCACCAGCGGCAGGGGGCGGTTTATGAACACTGAAGCTTTCTTT. The encoded protein is CATSGRGRFMNTEAFF.